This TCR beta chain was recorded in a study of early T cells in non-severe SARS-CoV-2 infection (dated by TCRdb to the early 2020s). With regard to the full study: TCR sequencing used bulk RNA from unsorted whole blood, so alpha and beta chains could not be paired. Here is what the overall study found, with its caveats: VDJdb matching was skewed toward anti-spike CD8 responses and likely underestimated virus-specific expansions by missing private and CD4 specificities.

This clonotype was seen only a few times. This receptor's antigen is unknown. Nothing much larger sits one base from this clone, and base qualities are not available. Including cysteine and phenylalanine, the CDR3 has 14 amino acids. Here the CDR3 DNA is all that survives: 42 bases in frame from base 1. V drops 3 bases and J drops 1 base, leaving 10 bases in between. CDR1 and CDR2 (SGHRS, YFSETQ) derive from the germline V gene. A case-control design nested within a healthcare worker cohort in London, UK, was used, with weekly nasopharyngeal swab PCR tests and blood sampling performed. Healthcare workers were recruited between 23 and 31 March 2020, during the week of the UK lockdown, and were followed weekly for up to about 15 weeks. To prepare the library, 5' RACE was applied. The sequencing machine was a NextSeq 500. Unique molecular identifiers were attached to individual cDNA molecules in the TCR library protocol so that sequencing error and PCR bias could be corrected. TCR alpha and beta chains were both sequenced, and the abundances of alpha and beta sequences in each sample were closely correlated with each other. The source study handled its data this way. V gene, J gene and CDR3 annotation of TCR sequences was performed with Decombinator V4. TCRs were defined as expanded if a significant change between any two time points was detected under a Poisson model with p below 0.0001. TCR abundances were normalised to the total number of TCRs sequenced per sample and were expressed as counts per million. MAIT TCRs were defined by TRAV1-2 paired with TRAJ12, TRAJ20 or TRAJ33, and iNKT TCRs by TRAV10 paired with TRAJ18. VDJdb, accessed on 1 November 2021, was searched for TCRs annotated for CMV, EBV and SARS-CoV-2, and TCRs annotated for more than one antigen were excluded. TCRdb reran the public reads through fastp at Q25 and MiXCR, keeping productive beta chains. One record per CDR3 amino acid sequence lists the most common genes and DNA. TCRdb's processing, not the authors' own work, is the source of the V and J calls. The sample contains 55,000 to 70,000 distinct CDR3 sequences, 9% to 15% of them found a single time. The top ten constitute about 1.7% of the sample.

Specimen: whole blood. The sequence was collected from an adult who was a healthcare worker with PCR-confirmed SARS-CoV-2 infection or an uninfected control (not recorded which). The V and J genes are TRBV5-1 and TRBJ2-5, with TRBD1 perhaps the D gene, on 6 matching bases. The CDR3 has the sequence CASSYGTSQETQYF. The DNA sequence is TGCGCCAGCAGCTACGGGACAAGCCAAGAGACCCAGTACTTC.